Listed here are 31 T cell receptor beta chains from one sample, sequenced in a study of blood T cell repertoires in COVID-19. The data were produced by immunoSEQ multiplex PCR, yet TCRdb's version contains in-frame clones alone and is incomplete. Counted here are more than 200,000 clones, approximately 80% occurring once; the ten biggest clones make up about 4.3%. Sequencing was performed on PBMCs or T cells enriched from blood (not recorded which). Source of these receptors: a man aged 25-45 years with acute COVID-19.

This clone has just a few counts. CDR3 residues: CASSDYRDRGYGYTF. CDR3 DNA sequence: TGTGCCAGCAGTGATTATCGGGACAGAGGCTATGGCTACACCTTC. The gene calls are TRBV2 and TRBJ1-2; 7 positions match TRBD1. J lost 4 bases, V lost 3 bases, and 8 bases had no gene match. This CDR3 contains 15 residues. Germline V gene data show CDR1 as SNHLY and CDR2 as FYNNEI.

This rearrangement joins TRBV20-1 to TRBJ1-2, with D hard to call. CDR1 DFQATT and CDR2 SNEGSKA come from the germline V gene (reference sequence). With 3 bases removed from V and 5 bases from J, the gap between germline ends came to 10 bases. CDR3 length: 12 amino acids. The CDR3 DNA sequence: TGCAGTGCTAGTGCGGCAGGATATGGCTACACCTTC. Its translation is CSASAAGYGYTF.

V is TRBV5-1 and J is TRBJ1-1, with 7 bases identical to TRBD1. Germline assignment: CDR1 SGHRS and CDR2 YFSETQ. The CDR3 extends over 15 amino acids. J lost 0 bases, V lost 4 bases, and 6 bases had no gene match. CDR3: CASSITGVVNTEAFF. CDR3 sequence (DNA): TGCGCCAGCAGCATTACAGGGGTGGTGAACACTGAAGCTTTCTTT.

The genes are TRBV19 and TRBJ1-2, with D possibly matching TRBD1 (6 bases). CDR1 and CDR2 (germline): LNHDA, SQIVND (reference sequence). This CDR3 spans 15 amino acids. Trimming left V 5 bases short and J 4 bases short, with 17 bases between. The CDR3 nucleotides are TGTGCCAGTAGTCCCCAGGTGGGGGCCCTCTATGGCTACACCTTC. Translated: CASSPQVGALYGYTF. Supplemented by reference TRBV19 and TRBJ1-2, the full variable domain reads DGGITQSPKYLFRKEGQNVTLSCEQNLNHDAMYWYRQDPGQGLRLIYYSQIVNDFQKGDIAEGYSVSREKKESFPLTVTSAQKNPTAFYLCASSPQVGALYGYTFGSGTRLTVV.

This rearrangement joins TRBV27 to TRBJ2-2; possible D gene TRBD2, 5 bases. Germline assignment: CDR1 MNHEY and CDR2 SMNVEV (reference sequence). CDR3 length: 13 amino acids. The V and J ends lost 4 bases and 6 bases respectively, with 9 bases between them. In nucleotides, the CDR3 is TGTGCCAGCAGTTCCACTAGAGCCGGGGAGCTGTTTTTT. It specifies CASSSTRAGELFF.

This rearrangement joins TRBV30 to TRBJ1-6, with TRBD1 matching 8 bases. Germline trimming cut 4 bases from V and 0 bases from J; bases unmatched to any gene: 8. CDR1 and CDR2 from the germline V gene are GTSNPN and SVGIG (reference sequence). The CDR3 spans 17 residues. The CDR3 coding sequence is TGTGCCTGGAACATCGACAGGGGAGTCTCCTATAATTCACCCCTCCACTTT. Translating gives CAWNIDRGVSYNSPLHF.

This clone was detected once. The chain couples TRBV5-1 to TRBJ1-2; 8 positions agree with TRBD1. The germline V gene has CDR1 SGHRS and CDR2 YFSETQ. Germline trimming cut 4 bases from V and 7 bases from J; bases unmatched to any gene: 12. The CDR3 has 15 residues. CDR3 region: CASSDRGIDRGGYTF. The CDR3 DNA is TGCGCCAGCAGCGACAGGGGTATCGATAGAGGTGGCTACACCTTC. The whole variable domain, remainder taken from reference TRBV5-1 and TRBJ1-2, is KAGVTQTPRYLIKTRGQQVTLSCSPISGHRSVSWYQQTPGQGLQFLFEYFSETQRNKGNFPGRFSGRQFSNSRSEMNVSTLELGDSALYLCASSDRGIDRGGYTFGSGTRLTVV.

On this clone itself: One junction end disagrees with the germline gene, perhaps due to a read error. The chain has TRBV7-6 and TRBJ1-2, with TRBD1 matching 8 bases. Germline V gives CDR1 SGHVS, CDR2 FNYEAQ. This CDR3 comprises 13 residues. DNA for the CDR3: TGTGCCAGCAGCCCCACGGTCCGGGACAGGTCTTACTTC. It translates to CASSPTVRDRSYF.

The V and J genes are TRBV5-1 and TRBJ2-2; D unclear. The length of the CDR3 is 15 residues. The V end lost 1 base, the J end lost 0 bases, and 7 bases lay between the germline ends. Germline lookup yields CDR1 SGHRS and CDR2 YFSETQ. The CDR3, as DNA: TGCGCCAGCAGCTTGCAGATGACGAACACCGGGGAGCTGTTTTTT. Its protein product is CASSLQMTNTGELFF.

Only a few counts were recorded for this clone. The V gene is TRBV19, the J gene TRBJ2-1; 8 bases map to TRBD1. V lost 6 bases, J lost 0 bases, and 4 bases stayed unmatched. The germline V gene has CDR1 LNHDA and CDR2 SQIVND (reference sequence). The CDR3 loop spans 15 amino acids. CDR3 bases: TGTGCCAGTAGCAGACAGGGGAACTCCTACAATGAGCAGTTCTTC. It translates to CASSRQGNSYNEQFF.

The rearrangement joins TRBV20-1 to TRBJ1-2; 9 nucleotides align to TRBD1. Germline CDR1 and CDR2: DFQATT and SNEGSKA (reference sequence). Losses at the gene ends were 6 bases for V and 6 bases for J; bases not matched to a gene: 2. This CDR3 spans 11 amino acids. For the CDR3, the DNA is TGCAGTGCCAGGACAGGGGATGGCTACACCTTC. As protein: CSARTGDGYTF.

In this sample, this clone turned up once. The chain employs TRBV10-3 and TRBJ1-1; 11 positions match TRBD1. The CDR3 spans 15 residues. V shed 9 bases and J 4 bases; nucleotides not matched to a gene: 10. The germline V gene has CDR1 ENHRY and CDR2 SYGVKD. The CDR3 spells CAILRTGGASTEAFF. CDR3 nucleotide sequence: TGTGCCATATTAAGGACAGGGGGCGCGAGCACTGAAGCTTTCTTT.

The chain joins TRBV6-5 to TRBJ1-5; D might be TRBD1 (5 bases). Germline CDR1 MNHEY, CDR2 SVGAGI. Deletions cut 0 bases from V and 6 bases from J, with 9 bases between. The CDR3 has 14 amino acids. CDR3 sequence: CASSYSGVGQPQHF. In nucleotides, the CDR3 is TGTGCCAGCAGTTACTCAGGGGTGGGTCAGCCCCAGCATTTT.

The J gene is TRBJ1-2, the V gene TRBV11-2, with 7 nucleotides matching TRBD1. V shed 1 base and J 5 bases; nucleotides not matched to a gene: 10. Germline loops: CDR1 SGHAT, CDR2 FQNNGV. This CDR3 contains 16 residues. The CDR3 coding sequence is TGTGCCAGCAGCTTAGGGTCCGGGACAGCTCTTTATGGCTACACCTTC. Translating it yields CASSLGSGTALYGYTF.

The rearrangement joins TRBV27 to TRBJ2-1; 9 bases align to TRBD1. V lost 5 bases and J lost 7; bases outside the gene matches: 9. The CDR3 covers 15 residues. Germline V lookup: CDR1 MNHEY, CDR2 SMNVEV (reference sequence). The CDR3 loop reads CASSNTGGAWNEQFF. CDR3 coding DNA: TGTGCCAGCAGTAATACAGGGGGCGCGTGGAATGAGCAGTTCTTC.

J is TRBJ2-7 and V is TRBV14; no clear D. V lost 0 bases and J 1 base, leaving 7 bases between the germline ends. CDR3 length: 14 residues. The germline CDR1 and CDR2 sequences are SGHDN and FVKESK. The CDR3 loop reads CASSQDIVSYEQYF. The CDR3 DNA follows: TGTGCCAGCAGCCAAGATATAGTATCCTACGAGCAGTACTTC.

This chain connects TRBV7-3 to TRBJ1-5, with D tentatively TRBD1 (6 bases). Deletions cut 5 bases from V and 7 bases from J, with 18 bases between. The CDR3 loop spans 15 amino acids. The germline V gene encodes CDR1 SGHTA and CDR2 FQGTGA. CDR3 protein: CASSILGGPGQPQHF. The CDR3 DNA reads TGTGCCAGCAGCATACTTGGGGGCCCGGGGCAGCCCCAGCATTTT.

The CDR3 protein is CASSPLAGGYTDTQYF. In DNA form, the CDR3 reads TGTGCCAGCAGTCCACTAGCGGGGGGTTACACAGATACGCAGTATTTT. This chain uses TRBV27 with TRBJ2-3; the match to TRBD2 covers 12 bases. Germline V gene sequence: CDR1 MNHEY, CDR2 SMNVEV (reference sequence). This CDR3 has 16 residues. V gave up 5 bases and J gave up 2 bases; unmatched junction bases: 5.

The gene calls are TRBV5-5 and TRBJ1-1; D is unresolved. Germline V CDR1 and CDR2: SGHKS, YYEKEE (reference sequence). There are 14 residues in the CDR3. V lost 4 bases and J 3 bases, leaving 13 bases between the germline ends. The CDR3, as DNA: TGTGCCAGCAGCCTCGATCGGGTAGACACTGAAGCTTTCTTT. It specifies CASSLDRVDTEAFF.

This clone was seen just once. The chain links TRBV27 to TRBJ1-5, with 10 bases lining up with TRBD1. V shed 8 bases, J shed 6 bases, and the junction held 7 bases outside the gene matches. The length of the CDR3 is 14 residues. Germline CDR1 and CDR2: MNHEY and SMNVEV (reference sequence). The CDR3 sequence is CASSDRGKRQPQHF. For the CDR3, the DNA is TGTGCCAGCTCGGACAGGGGGAAACGTCAGCCCCAGCATTTT.

The CDR3 coding sequence is TGTGCCAGCAGCTTAGCGGGGGCAGGGTCGGGCGAGCAGTACTTC. This codes for CASSLAGAGSGEQYF. The chain uses TRBV7-9 and TRBJ2-7; maybe TRBD1 (6 bases). Deletions cut 0 bases from V and 6 bases from J, with 15 bases between. Looked up from germline, CDR1 is SEHNR and CDR2 is FQNEAQ (reference sequence). This CDR3 region has 15 residues.

The chain joins TRBV19 to TRBJ2-1; 7 positions agree with TRBD1. The CDR3 runs 16 residues. Germline V lookup: CDR1 LNHDA, CDR2 SQIVND (reference sequence). J was trimmed by 7 bases and V by 4 bases; bases with no gene match: 13. This CDR3 reads CASSNHGTAIRNEQFF. As DNA, the CDR3 is TGTGCCAGTAGTAATCACGGGACAGCCATTAGGAATGAGCAGTTCTTC. Variable domain in full (rest from reference TRBV19 and TRBJ2-1): DGGITQSPKYLFRKEGQNVTLSCEQNLNHDAMYWYRQDPGQGLRLIYYSQIVNDFQKGDIAEGYSVSREKKESFPLTVTSAQKNPTAFYLCASSNHGTAIRNEQFFGPGTRLTVL.

This chain uses TRBV6-2 or TRBV6-3 with TRBJ1-6; D might be TRBD1 (6 bases). Germline V gene lookup returns CDR1 MNHEY and CDR2 SVGEGT. This CDR3 has 16 amino acids. V dropped 6 bases and J dropped 10 bases, with 22 bases sitting between them. The CDR3 protein is CASRPVGQLLKSPLHF. DNA of the CDR3: TGTGCCAGCAGACCTGTGGGACAACTATTGAAGTCACCCCTCCACTTT.

The chain carries TRBV5-1 and TRBJ1-1; D possibly corresponds to TRBD1 (6 bases). From germline, CDR1 is SGHRS and CDR2 YFSETQ. V dropped 4 bases and J dropped 4 bases, with 14 bases sitting between them. This CDR3 is 14 amino acids long. DNA for the CDR3: TGCGCCAGCAGCGAGGCAGGGGTGGTCACTGAAGCTTTCTTT. Translated, it gives CASSEAGVVTEAFF.

This chain uses TRBV6-5 with TRBJ1-3, with D perhaps TRBD1 (5 bases). V was cut by 2 bases and J by 4 bases, with 15 bases left in between. Germline CDR1 is MNHEY and CDR2 is SVGAGI. The CDR3 is 16 amino acids. As DNA, the CDR3 is TGTGCCAGCAGTTACATCGACAGAAGAAACGGAAACACCATATATTTT. This codes for CASSYIDRRNGNTIYF.

The genes are TRBV6-4 and TRBJ2-3; 10 bases agree with TRBD2. Germline CDR1 MRHNA, CDR2 SNTAGT. Trimming at V came to 0 bases and at J to 2 bases, leaving 5 bases not matched to a gene. The CDR3 covers 17 residues. CDR3 nucleotide sequence: TGTGCCAGCAGTGACTCAGAGCGGGGGGGCGACACAGATACGCAGTATTTT. Translated: CASSDSERGGDTDTQYF.

This clone was found once. The rearrangement links TRBV28 to TRBJ1-5; D unclear. Germline lookup yields CDR1 MDHEN and CDR2 SYDVKM. This CDR3 has 17 amino acids. V was cut by 5 bases and J by 0 bases, with 17 bases left in between. The CDR3 sequence: CASSPPGPGNSNQPQHF. The DNA for the CDR3 is TGTGCCAGCAGTCCCCCCGGTCCGGGAAATAGCAATCAGCCCCAGCATTTT.

In this sample, this clone turned up once. This sequence joins TRBV3-1 (or the pseudogene TRBV3-2) and TRBJ2-3; TRBD2 might be the D (7 bases). The germline V gene has CDR1 LGHDT and CDR2 YNNKEL (reference sequence). CDR3 length: 16 amino acids. V gave up 2 bases and J gave up 5 bases, with 17 bases separating them. The CDR3 DNA follows: TGTGCCAGCAGCCAATCGGTGGGGGGGCAAGGAGATACGCAGTATTTT. Translated: CASSQSVGGQGDTQYF.

The V and J genes are TRBV4-2 and TRBJ1-4; no reliable D call. Germline V lookup: CDR1 LGHNA, CDR2 YNFKEQ. V shed 1 base and J shed 8 bases, with 14 bases lying between them. The CDR3 spans 15 residues. CDR3 sequence reads: CASSQVQETVEKLFF. The CDR3 coding sequence is TGTGCCAGCAGCCAAGTACAAGAGACTGTCGAAAAACTGTTTTTT.

This chain uses TRBV29-1 with TRBJ2-6; the D gene is possibly TRBD2 (6 bases). Germline lookup yields CDR1 SQVTM and CDR2 ANQGSEA. There are 18 residues in the CDR3. Trimming took off 3 bases at V and 0 bases at J, with 18 bases between the two ends. The CDR3 here is CSVDEGQGLLSGANVLTF. For the CDR3, the DNA is TGCAGCGTTGACGAGGGGCAGGGACTCCTCTCTGGGGCCAACGTCCTGACTTTC.

This clone appeared a single time. The chain is built from TRBV12-3 or TRBV12-4 and TRBJ2-1; TRBD2 agrees at 7 bases. With V trimmed by 0 bases and J by 10 bases, 3 bases remained unmatched. CDR3 length: 13 residues. This CDR3 is CASSLAPAGEQFF. The CDR3, as DNA: TGTGCCAGCAGTTTAGCGCCAGCGGGGGAGCAGTTCTTC.